The 29 T cell receptor beta chains below were found in one sample sequenced in a study of persistence of HIV-infected CD4 T cells (dated by TCRdb to the early 2020s). The sample's treatment or condition label, in plain terms: suppressive antiretroviral therapy. As a nonspecific positive control representing the CD4+ T cell repertoire, the cells were stimulated with anti-CD3/anti-CD28 magnetic beads. Responding CD4+ T cells were sorted by upregulation of both CD40 ligand and CD69. These receptors have no identified antigens. TCRbeta repertoires were sequenced from genomic DNA with the immunoSEQ hsTCRB assay version 4 in survey mode. Drawn from immuneACCESS, this table holds only the in-frame rearrangements with V and J called that TCRdb kept. Clones are partly lost; checked studies trace under half to an unresolved V gene and leave the rest unexplained. Counted in this sample were approximately 44,000 clones; around 89% of them appeared once. In total, the top ten clones hold under 1.2% of the sample.

Sequencing was performed on CD4+ T cells sorted from PBMCs after approximately 19-hour stimulation, taken from a patient who received antiretroviral therapy. Read against the paper, the sample's cell subset or site label means: CD40L+CD69+ CD4 T cells responding to anti-CD3/anti-CD28 beads, representing the overall repertoire. All receptors derive from an adult man with HIV who was CMV-seropositive.

This chain uses TRBV20-1 with TRBJ1-1; no reliable D call. V lost 6 bases, J lost 4 bases, and 3 bases lay in between. Germline V gene data show CDR1 as DFQATT and CDR2 as SNEGSKA (reference sequence). The CDR3 has 9 residues. CDR3 in DNA: TGCAGTGCGGGCACTGAAGCTTTCTTT. It codes for CSAGTEAFF.

The chain employs TRBV6-5 and TRBJ1-5, with unresolved D. The CDR3 contains 14 residues. The V gene lost 7 bases and the J gene lost 7 bases, with 17 bases spanning the gap. The germline gives CDR1 MNHEY, CDR2 SVGAGI. CDR3 DNA sequence: TGTGCCAGCATCAGGTCCCTAGGAGGACAGCCCCAGCATTTT. Amino acids: CASIRSLGGQPQHF.

The chain employs TRBV5-1 and TRBJ2-3; 7 bases match TRBD1. Germline CDR1 and CDR2: SGHRS and YFSETQ. Trimming took 0 bases from V and 1 from J; bases not matched to a gene: 2. The CDR3 runs to 15 residues. CDR3 in amino acids: CASSLDRGGTDTQYF. CDR3 bases: TGCGCCAGCAGCTTGGACAGGGGAGGCACAGATACGCAGTATTTT.

The gene calls are TRBV6-6 and TRBJ2-7; 11 bases are a match to TRBD1. The CDR3 is 15 residues long. J was trimmed by 7 bases and V by 5 bases; bases with no gene match: 10. Germline V gene data show CDR1 as MNHNY and CDR2 as SVGAGI (reference sequence). CDR3 amino acids: CASSGTGQGAGEQYF. Written as DNA, the CDR3 is TGTGCCAGCAGTGGAACTGGACAGGGGGCGGGAGAGCAGTACTTC.

The chain combines TRBV6-5 with TRBJ1-2; a weak D match, TRBD1 (5 bases). V was shortened by 0 bases and J by 7 bases, with 12 bases between the two germline ends. CDR1 is MNHEY, CDR2 SVGAGI, per germline. The CDR3 extends over 14 amino acids. The CDR3 reads CASSYSVQGSGYTF. The CDR3 bases are TGTGCCAGCAGTTACTCTGTCCAGGGTAGTGGCTACACCTTC.

The gene calls are TRBV5-5 and TRBJ1-1, with a tentative D call TRBD1 (5 bases). The CDR3 covers 14 residues. CDR1 and CDR2 from the germline V gene are SGHKS and YYEKEE (reference sequence). V shed 0 bases and J shed 6 bases, with 12 bases lying between them. CDR3 sequence (DNA): TGTGCCAGCAGCTTGGAATGGGGCGGCTCTGAAGCTTTCTTT. The encoded protein is CASSLEWGGSEAFF. The full variable domain, its missing parts supplied by reference TRBV5-5 and TRBJ1-1, is DAGVTQSPTHLIKTRGQQVTLRCSPISGHKSVSWYQQVLGQGPQFIFQYYEKEERGRGNFPDRFSARQFPNYSSELNVNALLLGDSALYLCASSLEWGGSEAFFGQGTRLTVV.

The chain couples TRBV19 to TRBJ1-1, with D tentatively TRBD1 (5 bases). Trimming removed 6 bases from V and 4 bases from J, with 15 bases in between. The germline V gene encodes CDR1 LNHDA and CDR2 SQIVND (reference sequence). The CDR3 is made up of 14 amino acids. The CDR3 reads CASSGRGGGTEAFF. CDR3 coding DNA: TGTGCCAGTAGCGGACGTGGGGGGGGCACTGAAGCTTTCTTT.

The rearrangement joins TRBV28 to TRBJ1-4; TRBD1 matches at 11 bases. Germline-derived CDR1 and CDR2 are MDHEN and SYDVKM. The trim removed 2 bases at V and 8 bases at J, leaving 1 base unmatched. This CDR3 region has 14 residues. In DNA, the CDR3 is TGTGCCAGCAGTTTAGGACAGGGGGCCGAAAAACTGTTTTTT. Its protein product is CASSLGQGAEKLFF.

This clone was detected once. This chain connects TRBV20-1 to TRBJ2-1; either TRBD1 or TRBD2 may fit D (6 bases each). The germline V gene encodes CDR1 DFQATT and CDR2 SNEGSKA (reference sequence). This CDR3 contains 11 residues. The V end lost 6 bases, the J end lost 10 bases, and 13 bases lay between the germline ends. CDR3 amino acids: CSASGAQEQFF. CDR3 nucleotide sequence: TGCAGTGCCTCGGGGGCACAGGAGCAGTTCTTC.

The chain employs TRBV7-2 and TRBJ1-1, with 7 positions matching TRBD1. V gave up 0 bases and J gave up 6 bases; unmatched junction bases: 7. Germline CDR1 is SGHTA and CDR2 is FQGNSA. The CDR3 spans 15 residues. This chain's CDR3 is CASSLARGPGAEAFF. The CDR3 coding sequence is TGTGCCAGCAGCTTAGCGAGGGGGCCGGGGGCTGAAGCTTTCTTT. Using reference TRBV7-2 and TRBJ1-1 for the parts outside the CDR3, the full variable domain is GAGVSQSPSNKVTEKGKDVELRCDPISGHTALYWYRQSLGQGLEFLIYFQGNSAPDKSGLPSDRFSAERTGGSVSTLTIQRTQQEDSAVYLCASSLARGPGAEAFFGQGTRLTVV.

This rearrangement joins TRBV5-1 to TRBJ1-6; D is unresolved. Trimming took 4 bases from V and 8 from J, leaving 13 bases between them. The CDR3 runs 14 residues. Germline values: CDR1 SGHRS, CDR2 YFSETQ. The CDR3 region has the DNA TGCGCCAGCAGCGGTAGGGAGGTAGATTCACCCCTCCACTTT. This encodes CASSGREVDSPLHF.

In regard to this clone: One end of the junction does not line up with germline, which may come from a read error. The chain combines TRBV6-5 with TRBJ1-4, with TRBD1 identical over 9 bases. The V gene's germline CDR1 is MNHEY and CDR2 SVGAGI. This CDR3 has 11 residues. The CDR3 protein is CASRSGTGRLF. Written as DNA, the CDR3 is TGTGCCAGCAGATCCGGGACAGGGAGGCTTTTT.

This clone was recorded only once. The chain employs TRBV6-5 and TRBJ1-3; D ambiguous. CDR1 and CDR2 (germline): MNHEY, SVGAGI. Trimming cost V 5 bases and J 0 bases, with 5 bases left between them. The CDR3 consists of 13 residues. CDR3 sequence: CASSPNSGNTIYF. CDR3 coding DNA: TGTGCCAGCAGTCCGAACTCTGGAAACACCATATATTTT.

This clone was observed a few times. The gene calls are TRBV14 and TRBJ2-4, with TRBD2 identical over 14 bases. The germline CDR1 and CDR2 sequences are SGHDN and FVKESK. CDR3 length: 17 amino acids. V shed 3 bases and J 5 bases; nucleotides not matched to a gene: 6. The CDR3 DNA follows: TGTGCCAGCAGCCATCCTGGGACTAGCGGGGGTGAAAACATTCAGTACTTC. Protein product: CASSHPGTSGGENIQYF. Supplemented by reference TRBV14 and TRBJ2-4, the full variable domain reads EAGVTQFPSHSVIEKGQTVTLRCDPISGHDNLYWYRRVMGKEIKFLLHFVKESKQDESGMPNNRFLAERTGGTYSTLKVQPAELEDSGVYFCASSHPGTSGGENIQYFGAGTRLSVL.

The chain joins TRBV18 to TRBJ1-1; no definite D call. From germline, CDR1 is KGHSH and CDR2 LQKENI. V was trimmed by 3 bases and J by 6 bases, leaving 14 bases between them. This CDR3 is 14 amino acids long. The CDR3 sequence is CASSPRGRESEAFF. CDR3 DNA: TGTGCCAGCTCACCTCGAGGGAGGGAGTCTGAAGCTTTCTTT.

The chain is built from TRBV6-4 and TRBJ2-6; D gene uncertain. The V and J ends lost 5 bases and 0 bases respectively, with 5 bases between them. The CDR3 has 14 amino acids. From germline, CDR1 is MRHNA and CDR2 SNTAGT. CDR3 protein: CASSPRSGANVLTF. The CDR3 DNA follows: TGTGCCAGCAGTCCCCGCTCTGGGGCCAACGTCCTGACTTTC.

This chain connects TRBV3-1 (or the pseudogene TRBV3-2) to TRBJ2-7; D remains ambiguous. CDR1 and CDR2 from the germline V gene are LGHDT and YNNKEL (reference sequence). This CDR3 has 14 residues. V was pared by 1 base and J by 0 bases, with 7 bases between. The CDR3 coding sequence is TGTGCCAGCAGCCAAGGGTACAGCTCCTACGAGCAGTACTTC. It is translated as CASSQGYSSYEQYF.

The chain is built from TRBV9 and TRBJ1-2, with 8 positions matching TRBD1. V trimming: 4 bases; J trimming: 6 bases; junction bases outside the gene matches: 11. Germline-derived CDR1 and CDR2 are SGDLS and YYNGEE. This CDR3 comprises 15 residues. CDR3 in amino acids: CASSSKRGQVNGYTF. Written as DNA, the CDR3 is TGTGCCAGCAGCTCAAAAAGGGGACAGGTTAATGGCTACACCTTC.

V usage is TRBV20-1 and J usage is TRBJ2-1, with a weak D call TRBD2 (5 bases). V was clipped by 3 bases and J by 4 bases, with 13 bases between them. CDR1 is DFQATT, CDR2 SNEGSKA, per germline (reference sequence). The CDR3 length is 14 residues. As DNA, the CDR3 is TGCAGTGCTAGTAGAGGGTCGGAATACAATGAGCAGTTCTTC. It specifies CSASRGSEYNEQFF.

The V gene is TRBV5-1, the J gene TRBJ2-3; D gene uncertain. Germline V lookup: CDR1 SGHRS, CDR2 YFSETQ. Trimming removed 0 bases from V and 6 bases from J, with 14 bases in between. This CDR3 is built from 15 residues. The DNA of the CDR3 is TGCGCCAGCAGCTTGGAGGCAGGAGCATTTGATACGCAGTATTTT. Translating it yields CASSLEAGAFDTQYF. The full variable domain, with the rest looked up from reference TRBV5-1 and TRBJ2-3, is KAGVTQTPRYLIKTRGQQVTLSCSPISGHRSVSWYQQTPGQGLQFLFEYFSETQRNKGNFPGRFSGRQFSNSRSEMNVSTLELGDSALYLCASSLEAGAFDTQYFGPGTRLTVL.

The genes are TRBV3-1 (or the pseudogene TRBV3-2) and TRBJ1-1; the match to TRBD1 covers 7 bases. Germline values: CDR1 LGHDT, CDR2 YNNKEL (reference sequence). CDR3 size: 15 residues. Germline trimming cut 4 bases from V and 4 bases from J; bases unmatched to any gene: 9. The CDR3 region has the DNA TGTGCCAGCAGCCCCCAGTACAGGGGAAGCACTGAAGCTTTCTTT. It codes for CASSPQYRGSTEAFF.

J is TRBJ2-4 and V is TRBV18; TRBD1 is a possible D gene (6 bases). The CDR3 contains 14 residues. V gave up 4 bases and J gave up 0 bases, with 7 bases separating them. CDR1 KGHSH and CDR2 LQKENI come from the germline V gene. The CDR3 here is CASSLGQAKNIQYF. CDR3 in DNA: TGTGCCAGCTCACTGGGACAAGCCAAAAACATTCAGTACTTC.

This clone was counted between two and nine times. This sequence joins TRBV7-8 and TRBJ2-7; a weak D match, TRBD2 (5 bases). Germline values: CDR1 SGHVS, CDR2 FQNEAQ. The CDR3 is made up of 14 amino acids. Trimming pared 1 base from V and 2 bases from J, leaving 9 bases between. This chain's CDR3 is CASSLGELTYEQYF. CDR3 bases: TGTGCCAGCAGCTTAGGGGAGTTGACCTACGAGCAGTACTTC. The complete variable domain, with remaining parts taken from reference TRBV7-8 and TRBJ2-7, reads GAGVSQSPRYKVAKRGQDVALRCDPISGHVSLFWYQQALGQGPEFLTYFQNEAQLDKSGLPSDRFFAERPEGSVSTLKIQRTQQEDSAVYLCASSLGELTYEQYFGPGTRLTVT.

In its sample, this clone was seen once. The chain joins TRBV18 to TRBJ2-7; 11 bases agree with TRBD1. CDR3 size: 14 residues. Germline CDR1 KGHSH, CDR2 LQKENI. Germline trimming cut 4 bases from V and 5 bases from J; bases unmatched to any gene: 4. CDR3 sequence reads: CASSLRDRGNEQYF. The CDR3 DNA reads TGTGCCAGCTCACTCCGGGACAGGGGGAACGAGCAGTACTTC.

This rearrangement joins TRBV11-2 to TRBJ1-6; 9 bases are shared with TRBD1. Germline V gene lookup returns CDR1 SGHAT and CDR2 FQNNGV. Trimming cost V 5 bases and J 8 bases; bases outside gene matches: 4. CDR3 length: 14 amino acids. CDR3 loop: CASSRDRVHSPLHF. The CDR3 nucleotides are TGTGCCAGCAGCAGGGACAGGGTGCATTCACCCCTCCACTTT.

The chain recombines TRBV24-1 with TRBJ2-3; 7 positions match TRBD2. The V gene end was trimmed by 5 bases and the J gene end by 0 bases; junction bases not matched to a gene: 4. Germline V gene lookup returns CDR1 KGHDR and CDR2 SFDVKD. This CDR3 has 15 amino acids. DNA of the CDR3: TGTGCCACCAGTGGAAGCGGGGAAAGCACAGATACGCAGTATTTT. Translated, it gives CATSGSGESTDTQYF.

This chain uses TRBV4-2 with TRBJ2-7; the D call may be TRBD1 or TRBD2 (5 bases each). The germline CDR1 and CDR2 sequences are LGHNA and YNFKEQ. Trimming pared 4 bases from V and 7 bases from J, leaving 17 bases between. The CDR3 totals 14 residues. In DNA, the CDR3 is TGTGCCAGCAGCCCTCGCACGGGACGCCCGGAGCAGTACTTC. Protein sequence: CASSPRTGRPEQYF.

This clone occurred once. This chain joins TRBV7-6 and TRBJ1-6, with 9 bases matching TRBD1. V trimming: 5 bases; J trimming: 7 bases; junction bases outside the gene matches: 3. The CDR3 has 14 amino acids. Germline V gene lookup returns CDR1 SGHVS and CDR2 FNYEAQ. The CDR3 sequence is CASSAGTGNSPLHF. CDR3 DNA sequence: TGTGCCAGCAGCGCCGGGACAGGGAATTCACCCCTCCACTTT.

Sample share makes this clone medium-sized. The chain carries TRBV3-1 (or the pseudogene TRBV3-2) and TRBJ1-2, with D tentatively TRBD1 (6 bases). The CDR3 sequence is 14 residues long. Deletions cut 6 bases from V and 6 bases from J, with 17 bases between. Germline lookup yields CDR1 LGHDT and CDR2 YNNKEL (reference sequence). CDR3 nucleotides: TGTGCCAGCAGTCAGACAGGCACCGGGGATGGCTACACCTTC. It encodes CASSQTGTGDGYTF.